This TCR beta chain was captured in a study of response to subunit inactivated influenza vaccine (dated by TCRdb to the late 2010s). With regard to the full study: The study used deep quantitative T cell receptor repertoire profiling to track responses to a trivalent subunit inactivated influenza vaccine.

CDR1 and CDR2, per the germline V gene, are SGHRS and YFSETQ. From V the trimming removes 4 bases and from J it removes 2 bases, while the gene matches leave 9 bases of the junction unaccounted for. The CDR3 contains 16 residues, cysteine and phenylalanine counted. The kept DNA is CDR3 alone, 48 bases in frame from the first base. The library was generated by RT-PCR. The listed sequencing device is Illumina HiSeq 2500. TCRdb cleaned the public reads at Q25 with fastp, built clones with MiXCR and kept in-frame beta chains. Identical CDR3 protein sequences are pooled into one entry, listed with their most common genes and DNA. Counted in this sample were hundreds of thousands of distinct CDR3 sequences; about 25% of them appeared once. Approximately 1.9% of the sample lies in the top ten. This clonotype was seen at least ten times. This receptor's antigen is unknown. The sample holds no much larger clone one base away, and base qualities are not on file.

What the study reported, not specific to this receptor: The authors suggested that each seasonal influenza vaccination may recruit only a limited number of new T cells.

Sequenced here: CD4+ T cells sorted from PBMCs, sampled 4 to 6 days after vaccination. The TCR was taken from a man aged 50 or older who received an inactivated influenza vaccine. Donor details come from another sample of the same person, matched by shared clones. The chain employs TRBV5-1 and TRBJ2-3; the junction holds 8 bases that match TRBD2. The DNA sequence is given as TGCGCCAGCAGCCCAATACTAGCGGAAAACACAGATACGCAGTATTTT. Its protein reads: CASSPILAENTDTQYF. Full variable domain (CDR3 extended with the reference TRBV5-1 and TRBJ2-3 proteins): KAGVTQTPRYLIKTRGQQVTLSCSPISGHRSVSWYQQTPGQGLQFLFEYFSETQRNKGNFPGRFSGRQFSNSRSEMNVSTLELGDSALYLCASSPILAENTDTQYFGPGTRLTVL.